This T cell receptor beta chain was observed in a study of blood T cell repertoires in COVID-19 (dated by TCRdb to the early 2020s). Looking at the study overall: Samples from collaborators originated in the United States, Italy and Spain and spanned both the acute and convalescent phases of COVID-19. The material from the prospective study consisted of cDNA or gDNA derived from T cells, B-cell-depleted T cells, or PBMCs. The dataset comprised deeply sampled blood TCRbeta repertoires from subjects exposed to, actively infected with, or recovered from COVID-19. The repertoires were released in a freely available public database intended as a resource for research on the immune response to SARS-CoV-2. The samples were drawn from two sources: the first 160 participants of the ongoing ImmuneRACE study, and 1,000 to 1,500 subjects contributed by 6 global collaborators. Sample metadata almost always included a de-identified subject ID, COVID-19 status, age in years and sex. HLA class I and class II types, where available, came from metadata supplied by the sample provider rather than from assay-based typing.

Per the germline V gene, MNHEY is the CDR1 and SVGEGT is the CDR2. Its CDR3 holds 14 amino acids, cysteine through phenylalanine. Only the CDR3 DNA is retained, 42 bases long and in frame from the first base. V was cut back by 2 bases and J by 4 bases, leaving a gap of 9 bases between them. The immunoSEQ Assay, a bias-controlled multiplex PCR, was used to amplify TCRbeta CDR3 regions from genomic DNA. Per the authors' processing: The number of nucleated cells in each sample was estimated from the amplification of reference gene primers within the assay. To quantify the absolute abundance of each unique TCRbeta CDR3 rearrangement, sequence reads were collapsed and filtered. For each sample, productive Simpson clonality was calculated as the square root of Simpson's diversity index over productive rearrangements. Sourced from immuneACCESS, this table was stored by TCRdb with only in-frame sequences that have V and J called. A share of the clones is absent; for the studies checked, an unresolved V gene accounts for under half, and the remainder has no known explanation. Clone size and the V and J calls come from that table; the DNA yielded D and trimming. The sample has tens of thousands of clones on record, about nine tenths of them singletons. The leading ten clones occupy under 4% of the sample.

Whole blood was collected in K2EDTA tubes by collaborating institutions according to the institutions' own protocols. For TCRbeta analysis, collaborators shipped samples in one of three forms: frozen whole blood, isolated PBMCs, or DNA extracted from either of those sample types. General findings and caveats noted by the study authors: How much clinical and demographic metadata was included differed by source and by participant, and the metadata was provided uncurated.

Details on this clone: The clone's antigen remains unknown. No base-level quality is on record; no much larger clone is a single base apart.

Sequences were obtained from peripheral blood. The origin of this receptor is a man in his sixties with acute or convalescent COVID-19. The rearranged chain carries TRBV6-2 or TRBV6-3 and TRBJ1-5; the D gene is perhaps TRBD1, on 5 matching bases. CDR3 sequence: CASSYGARNQPQHF. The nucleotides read TGTGCCAGCAGTTACGGGGCCCGGAATCAGCCCCAGCATTTT.